This section outlines one T cell receptor (beta chain) sequence together with its context. The source of the sample is a study of blood T cell repertoires in COVID-19. At the level of the study: The cDNA or gDNA used as material had been derived from T cells, B-cell-depleted T cells, or PBMCs.

In the authors' workflow: Nucleated cell counts were estimated from reference gene primer amplification. Measured with immunoSEQ multiplex PCR; TCRdb has only the in-frame clones, and not every one. The V and J calls and the clone size are those of that table, but D and trimming were determined from the DNA. The table records 30,000 to 50,000 clones, roughly 82% of them present only once. CDR1 and CDR2 from the germline V gene are LNHDA and SQIVND (reference sequence). The CDR3 is made up of 14 amino acids. J gave up 4 bases and V 6 bases, and 3 bases lay outside the gene matches. The sequence derives from a man aged 50-60 years with active or convalescent COVID-19. The rearrangement joins TRBV19 to TRBJ2-7, with 13 bases that match TRBD2. Sequencing was performed on peripheral blood. CDR3 bases: TGTGCCAGTAGCGGACTAGCGGGGGTGTACGAGCAGTACTTC. Its translation: CASSGLAGVYEQYF.